A selection of T cell receptor beta chains follows, all from one sample in a study of T cells in Graves' hyperthyroidism and ophthalmopathy. TCRdb processed the multiplex PCR reads anew with MiXCR; each CDR3 protein has one entry. The data contain hundreds of thousands of distinct CDR3 sequences, roughly a sixth of them seen just once; the ten biggest clones take up under 20%. Sequencing used blood. Source of these receptors: a woman between 18 and 29 years old with Graves' hyperthyroidism. CDR3s include the opening cysteine and the closing phenylalanine or tryptophan. A D gene is named only where the DNA matches it firmly. Some rows mark clone size as missing; the rest say once, few, many or name a class of expanded clone.

TRBV11-3	16	TRBJ1-2	.	many	TGTGCCAGCAGCACCGTTTGGGGGGCAGCTAACTATGGCTACACCTTC	CASSTVWGAANYGYTF
TRBV3-1	15	TRBJ1-2	.	many	TGTGCCAGCAGCCAAGATAGGAGGGGCCGCTATGGCTACACCTTC	CASSQDRRGRYGYTF
TRBV7-9	17	TRBJ2-7	TRBD2	many	TGTGCCAGCAGCTCAGGGACTAGCGGGGGCCAAACCTACGAGCAGTACTTC	CASSSGTSGGQTYEQYF
TRBV7-9	14	TRBJ1-4	.	.	TGTGCCAGCAGCTTAGACAGCTTGTCTGAAAAACTGTTTTTT	CASSLDSLSEKLFF
TRBV10-1	14	TRBJ1-6	.	.	TGCGCCAGCAGTGAGCGAGGGGGGAATTCACCCCTCCACTTT	CASSERGGNSPLHF
TRBV12-5	16	TRBJ2-1	.	many	TGTGCTAGTGGTTTGATTCTGGGGGACTCCTACAATGAGCAGTTCTTC	CASGLILGDSYNEQFF
TRBV30	14	TRBJ1-1	.	few	TGTGCCCGGAGGGAAGCGAAGATGAACACTGAAGCTTTCTTT	CARREAKMNTEAFF
TRBV7-3	15	TRBJ2-7	.	.	TGTGCCAGCAGCTTCTCAGGAGGCTGGGGGGACGAGCAGTACTTC	CASSFSGGWGDEQYF
TRBV10-2	17	TRBJ1-4	.	.	TGCGCCAGCAGTGATCAGGGGAAAGTTGCAACTAATGAAAAACTGTTTTTT	CASSDQGKVATNEKLFF
TRBV2	14	TRBJ2-2	TRBD2	many	TGTGCCAGCAGTGTAGGGACTAGTAACGGGGAGCTGTTTTTT	CASSVGTSNGELFF
TRBV7-2	15	TRBJ1-6	.	few	TGTGCCAGCAGCTTCTCGGGTTCCCCTAATTCACCCCTCCACTTT	CASSFSGSPNSPLHF
TRBV30	12	TRBJ2-5	.	many	TGTGCCTGGAGTGGCAGTGGGTTGACCCAGTACTTC	CAWSGSGLTQYF
TRBV12-5	17	TRBJ1-5	.	few	TGTGCTAGTGGTTTGTCGACGTTGGCAGAATCCAATCAGCCCCAGCATTTT	CASGLSTLAESNQPQHF
TRBV11-2	13	TRBJ2-1	.	many	TGTGCCAGCAGCGTTAGCGGCGTCAATGAGCAGTTCTTC	CASSVSGVNEQFF
TRBV7-8	13	TRBJ2-7	.	many	TGTGCCAGCAGCTCCTTGGGAACCTACGAGCAGTACTTC	CASSSLGTYEQYF
TRBV7-2	16	TRBJ1-3	TRBD1	few	TGTGCCAGCAGCTTGGGGACAGCCAGCTCTGGAAACACCATATATTTT	CASSLGTASSGNTIYF
TRBV6-5	14	TRBJ1-2	TRBD1	.	TGTGCCAGCAGTTACGCGGACAGGGAGTATGGCTACACCTTC	CASSYADREYGYTF
TRBV20-1	17	TRBJ2-2	.	few	TGCAGTGCTAGAGCGACGTCGGTGGGGGTGAACACCGGGGAGCTGTTTTTT	CSARATSVGVNTGELFF
TRBV30	14	TRBJ2-7	TRBD2	.	TGTGCCTGGGGCGGACTAGCGGGAGCCTACGAGCAGTACTTC	CAWGGLAGAYEQYF
TRBV7-2	15	TRBJ2-3	.	few	TGTGCCAGCAGCCCCCCCTACCCGCCGGCAGATACGCAGTATTTT	CASSPPYPPADTQYF
TRBV11-2	17	TRBJ2-1	.	many	TGTGCCAGCAGCCAGTCTTTGCGGGGTCGCTCCTACAATGAGCAGTTCTTC	CASSQSLRGRSYNEQFF
TRBV11-2	17	TRBJ1-6	.	.	TGTGCCAGCAGGTTGCCGGGACGGGCAGCTGAAAGGTCACCCCTCCACTTT	CASRLPGRAAERSPLHF
TRBV5-4	15	TRBJ2-3	TRBD1	few	TGTGCCAGCAGCACAGGACAGGGGGTATCTGATACGCAGTATTTT	CASSTGQGVSDTQYF
TRBV20-1	13	TRBJ1-2	.	.	TGCAGTGCTAGAGATGAGATGAACTATGGCTACACCTTC	CSARDEMNYGYTF